Below are 21 T cell receptor beta chains sequenced from a single sample in a study of response to subunit inactivated influenza vaccine. Each CDR3 protein gets one entry after TCRdb re-called the RT-PCR reads with MiXCR. This table has more than 400,000 distinct CDR3 sequences, around 7.9% appearing once. The source material was PBMCs from blood, sampled less than 30 months after vaccination. These receptors all stem from a man between 50 and 70 years old who received an inactivated influenza vaccine.

This clonotype was observed many times. The chain carries TRBV20-1 and TRBJ1-5; no clear D gene. Germline lookup yields CDR1 DFQATT and CDR2 SNEGSKA (reference sequence). There are 13 residues in the CDR3. The V end was cut by 1 base, the J end by 1 base, with 5 bases between. CDR3 bases: TGCAGTGCTAGAGGGGCGAGCAATCAGCCCCAGCATTTT. It codes for CSARGASNQPQHF.

In this sample, this clonotype turned up many times. The chain has TRBV14 and TRBJ2-3; TRBD1 agrees at 8 bases. V gave up 4 bases and J gave up 0 bases; unmatched junction bases: 3. The CDR3 is 15 amino acids. Germline CDR1 and CDR2: SGHDN and FVKESK. Here the CDR3 reads CASSPRDRSTDTQYF. The CDR3 coding sequence is TGTGCCAGCAGCCCCCGGGACAGGAGCACAGATACGCAGTATTTT.

In its sample, this clonotype was seen many times. The chain uses TRBV20-1 and TRBJ2-3; 15 bases fit TRBD2. The V gene end was trimmed by 3 bases and the J gene end by 1 base; junction bases not matched to a gene: 5. CDR3 size: 17 residues. Germline V gene sequence: CDR1 DFQATT, CDR2 SNEGSKA (reference sequence). CDR3 DNA sequence: TGCAGTGCTAGCGGGACTAGCGGGAGGTTGGGCACAGATACGCAGTATTTT. This translates into CSASGTSGRLGTDTQYF.

The chain employs TRBV5-1 and TRBJ2-7; 9 nucleotides match TRBD1. This CDR3 spans 15 amino acids. CDR1 is SGHRS, CDR2 YFSETQ, per germline. V lost 0 bases to trimming and J lost 4 bases; unmatched junction nucleotides: 5. CDR3 DNA: TGCGCCAGCAGCTTGGACCGGGACAGGGATTACGAGCAGTACTTC. Translated: CASSLDRDRDYEQYF.

This clonotype appeared a few times. The chain joins TRBV5-1 to TRBJ2-4; 11 positions match TRBD1. The CDR3 runs to 16 residues. V shed 0 bases, J shed 8 bases, and the junction held 7 bases outside the gene matches. The germline CDR1 and CDR2 sequences are SGHRS and YFSETQ. The DNA of the CDR3 is TGCGCCAGCAGCTTGGCCCCGGGACAGGGGGTTTACATTCAGTACTTC. Its translation: CASSLAPGQGVYIQYF.

This clonotype was counted between two and nine times. The rearrangement joins TRBV29-1 to TRBJ2-2; D might be TRBD1 (6 bases). Germline V lookup: CDR1 SQVTM, CDR2 ANQGSEA. The V gene lost 6 bases and the J gene lost 7 bases, with 9 bases spanning the gap. The CDR3 has 11 residues. The CDR3 is CSVGQVGELFF. As DNA, the CDR3 is TGCAGCGTGGGACAAGTCGGGGAGCTGTTTTTT.

The CDR3 DNA reads TGCAGTGCGGCATCGGGACAGGGGGCTGGAGATACGCAGTATTTT. It specifies CSAASGQGAGDTQYF. J is TRBJ2-3 and V is TRBV20-1; 12 bases match TRBD1. Germline CDR1 DFQATT, CDR2 SNEGSKA (reference sequence). J lost 5 bases, V lost 6 bases, and 9 bases had no gene match. The CDR3 has 15 residues.

The sample holds a few counts of this clonotype. The chain joins TRBV19 to TRBJ1-2, with 9 bases fitting TRBD1. This CDR3 spans 15 amino acids. The germline gives CDR1 LNHDA, CDR2 SQIVND (reference sequence). V shed 5 bases and J 4 bases; nucleotides not matched to a gene: 8. CDR3 bases: TGTGCCAGTAGTTTCGGGACAGGGTGGGTCTATGGCTACACCTTC. Translation gives CASSFGTGWVYGYTF.

This clonotype has ten or more counts. The chain employs TRBV6-1 and TRBJ1-5; TRBD1 aligns across 8 bases. The J segment lost 9 bases and the V segment lost 9 bases, leaving 10 bases of the junction unmatched. CDR1 MNHNS and CDR2 SASEGT come from the germline V gene. The CDR3 runs to 13 residues. CDR3 bases: TGTGCCAGTAGGACAGGGTGGCAGACGCCCCAGCATTTT. Amino acid sequence: CASRTGWQTPQHF.

On this clonotype itself: A clone one base away is much larger, so this may be a read error. The chain joins TRBV12-3 or TRBV12-4 to TRBJ1-5, with D hard to call. The ends were cut back, 6 bases at V and 3 bases at J, with 12 bases in the middle. The CDR3 loop spans 14 amino acids. The CDR3, as DNA: TGTGCCAGCAGAGAACAGACTAACAATCAGCCCCAGCATTTT. This encodes CASREQTNNQPQHF.

The rearrangement links TRBV5-1 to TRBJ2-2, with D uncertain. With 1 base removed from V and 5 bases from J, the gap between germline ends came to 12 bases. This CDR3 is 15 amino acids long. Germline CDR1 is SGHRS and CDR2 is YFSETQ. This chain's CDR3 is CASSLYPGWTGELFF. The DNA for the CDR3 is TGCGCCAGCAGCTTGTATCCGGGTTGGACCGGGGAGCTGTTTTTT. Based on the CDR3 plus reference TRBV5-1 and TRBJ2-2, the full variable domain is KAGVTQTPRYLIKTRGQQVTLSCSPISGHRSVSWYQQTPGQGLQFLFEYFSETQRNKGNFPGRFSGRQFSNSRSEMNVSTLELGDSALYLCASSLYPGWTGELFFGEGSRLTVL.

The table lists this clonotype with a few counts. This sequence joins TRBV20-1 and TRBJ1-1, with unresolved D. The CDR3 runs to 12 residues. CDR1 is DFQATT, CDR2 SNEGSKA, per germline (reference sequence). Trimming pared 3 bases from V and 1 base from J, leaving 6 bases between. The CDR3 sequence: CSASLRNTEAFF. The DNA of the CDR3 is TGCAGTGCTAGTCTGAGGAACACTGAAGCTTTCTTT.

This clonotype occurred many times. This sequence joins TRBV7-2 and TRBJ1-5; tentatively, D is TRBD1 (6 bases). There are 14 residues in the CDR3. Germline assignment: CDR1 SGHTA and CDR2 FQGNSA. V dropped 4 bases and J dropped 7 bases, with 14 bases sitting between them. The CDR3 is CASSSWTDGQPQHF. As DNA, the CDR3 is TGTGCCAGCAGCTCCTGGACAGATGGGCAGCCCCAGCATTTT.

This clonotype appeared a few times. This rearrangement joins TRBV7-8 to TRBJ1-5; D call uncertain. V was clipped by 1 base and J by 2 bases, with 12 bases between them. The CDR3 covers 16 residues. In germline, CDR1 is SGHVS, CDR2 FQNEAQ. The CDR3 DNA reads TGTGCCAGCAGCTTAGTACGCTTCGGGCGCAATCAGCCCCAGCATTTT. It codes for CASSLVRFGRNQPQHF.

In this sample, this clonotype turned up many times. The chain uses TRBV5-6 and TRBJ2-3; 9 nucleotides agree with TRBD2. The V and J ends lost 1 base and 0 bases, in that order; junction bases with no gene match: 3. The CDR3 covers 16 residues. Germline-derived CDR1 and CDR2 are SGHDT and YYEEEE. For the CDR3, the DNA is TGTGCCAGCAGCTTGAGGCTAGCGGGGAGCACAGATACGCAGTATTTT. It codes for CASSLRLAGSTDTQYF. The full variable domain, in which reference TRBV5-6 and TRBJ2-3 provide the parts outside the CDR3, is DAGVTQSPTHLIKTRGQQVTLRCSPKSGHDTVSWYQQALGQGPQFIFQYYEEEERQRGNFPDRFSGHQFPNYSSELNVNALLLGDSALYLCASSLRLAGSTDTQYFGPGTRLTVL.

This clonotype was counted only a few times. This chain uses TRBV15 with TRBJ2-5; 13 bases fit TRBD2. CDR1 and CDR2 from the germline V gene are LNHNV and YYDKDF (reference sequence). V dropped 5 bases and J dropped 1; count of bases not matched to a gene: 4. The CDR3 is made up of 16 amino acids. The DNA for the CDR3 is TGTGCCACCAGCCCCCGACTAGCGGGAGGCCAAGAGACCCAGTACTTC. Amino acids: CATSPRLAGGQETQYF.

This clonotype turned up a few times. The CDR3 region has the DNA TGTGCCAGCAGCTTACGGCTACAAGCGGGGGCCATACGCACAGATACGCAGTATTTT. This encodes CASSLRLQAGAIRTDTQYF. The chain links TRBV7-2 to TRBJ2-3; 8 bases line up with TRBD2. In germline, CDR1 is SGHTA, CDR2 FQGNSA. This CDR3 spans 19 amino acids. With V trimmed by 2 bases and J by 1 base, 14 bases remained unmatched. Filled out from reference TRBV7-2 and TRBJ2-3, the complete variable domain reads GAGVSQSPSNKVTEKGKDVELRCDPISGHTALYWYRQSLGQGLEFLIYFQGNSAPDKSGLPSDRFSAERTGGSVSTLTIQRTQQEDSAVYLCASSLRLQAGAIRTDTQYFGPGTRLTVL.

This clonotype came up a few times. The genes are TRBV12-3 or TRBV12-4 and TRBJ1-2, with unresolved D. The V and J ends lost 6 bases and 0 bases respectively, with 8 bases between them. The CDR3 is made up of 13 amino acids. The CDR3 nucleotides are TGTGCCAGCAGCCCCGGATCTAACTATGGCTACACCTTC. Translated: CASSPGSNYGYTF.

This rearrangement joins TRBV20-1 to TRBJ2-5, with 9 positions matching TRBD2. The junction had 4 bases not matched to a gene; V was cut back by 6 bases and J by 2 bases. This CDR3 is built from 13 residues. In germline, CDR1 is DFQATT, CDR2 SNEGSKA (reference sequence). CDR3 DNA sequence: TGCAGTGCCGAGCGGGGGGTTCAAGAGACCCAGTACTTC. This translates into CSAERGVQETQYF.

This clonotype showed up many times. The J gene is TRBJ2-7, the V gene TRBV20-1; D might be TRBD1 (6 bases). CDR1 DFQATT and CDR2 SNEGSKA come from the germline V gene (reference sequence). CDR3 length equals 13 residues. The V end was cut by 5 bases, the J end by 0 bases, with 11 bases between. CDR3 sequence: CSAALQGSYEQYF. CDR3 coding DNA: TGCAGTGCTGCGCTACAGGGCTCCTACGAGCAGTACTTC.

This clonotype was seen a few times. The chain links TRBV30 to TRBJ1-4; D might be TRBD1 (6 bases). This CDR3 spans 16 amino acids. CDR1 is GTSNPN and CDR2 is SVGIG in the germline V gene (reference sequence). The germline V and J ends were trimmed by 0 bases and 0 bases, with 11 bases remaining between them. The DNA for the CDR3 is TGTGCCTGGAGTGTGGCAGGGGCCTCAACTAATGAAAAACTGTTTTTT. This encodes CAWSVAGASTNEKLFF.